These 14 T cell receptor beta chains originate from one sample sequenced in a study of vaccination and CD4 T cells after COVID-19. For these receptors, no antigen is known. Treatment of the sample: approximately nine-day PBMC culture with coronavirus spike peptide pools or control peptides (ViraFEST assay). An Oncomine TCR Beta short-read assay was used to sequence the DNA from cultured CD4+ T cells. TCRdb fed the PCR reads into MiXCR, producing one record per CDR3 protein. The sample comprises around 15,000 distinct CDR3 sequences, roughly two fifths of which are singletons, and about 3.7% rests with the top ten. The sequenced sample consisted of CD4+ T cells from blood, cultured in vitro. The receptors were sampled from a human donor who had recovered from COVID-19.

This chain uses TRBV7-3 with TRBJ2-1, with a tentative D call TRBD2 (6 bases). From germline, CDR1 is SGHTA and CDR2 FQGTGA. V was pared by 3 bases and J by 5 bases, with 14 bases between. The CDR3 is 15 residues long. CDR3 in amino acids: CASSLDGGFNNEQFF. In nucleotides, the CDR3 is TGTGCCAGCAGCTTGGATGGAGGGTTCAACAATGAGCAGTTCTTC. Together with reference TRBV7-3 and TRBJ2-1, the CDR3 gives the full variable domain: GAGVSQTPSNKVTEKGKYVELRCDPISGHTALYWYRQSLGQGPEFLIYFQGTGAADDSGLPNDRFFAVRPEGSVSTLKIQRTERGDSAVYLCASSLDGGFNNEQFFGPGTRLTVL.

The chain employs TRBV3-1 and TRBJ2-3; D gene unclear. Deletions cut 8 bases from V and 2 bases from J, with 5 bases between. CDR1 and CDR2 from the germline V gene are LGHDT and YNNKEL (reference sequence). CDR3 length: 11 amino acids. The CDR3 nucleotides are TGTGCCAGCGGGGACACAGATACGCAGTATTTT. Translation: CASGDTDTQYF.

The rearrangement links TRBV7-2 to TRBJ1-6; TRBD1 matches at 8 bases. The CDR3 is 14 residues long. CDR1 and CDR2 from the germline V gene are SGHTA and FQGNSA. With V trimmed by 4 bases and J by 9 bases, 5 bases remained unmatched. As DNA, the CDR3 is TGTGCCAGCAGCTCCAGGGGGCAAGGTTCACCCCTCCACTTT. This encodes CASSSRGQGSPLHF.

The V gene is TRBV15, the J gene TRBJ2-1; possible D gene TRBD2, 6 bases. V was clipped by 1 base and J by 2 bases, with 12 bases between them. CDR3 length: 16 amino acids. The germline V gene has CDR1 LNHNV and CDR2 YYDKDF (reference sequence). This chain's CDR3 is CATSRGPGLPYNEQFF. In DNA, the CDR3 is TGTGCCACCAGCAGAGGCCCAGGACTACCCTACAATGAGCAGTTCTTC.

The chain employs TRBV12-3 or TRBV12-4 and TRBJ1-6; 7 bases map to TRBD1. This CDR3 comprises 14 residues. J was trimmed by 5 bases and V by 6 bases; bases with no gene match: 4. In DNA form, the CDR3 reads TGTGCCAGCAGCTGGGACAGCGATAATTCACCCCTCCACTTT. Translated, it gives CASSWDSDNSPLHF.

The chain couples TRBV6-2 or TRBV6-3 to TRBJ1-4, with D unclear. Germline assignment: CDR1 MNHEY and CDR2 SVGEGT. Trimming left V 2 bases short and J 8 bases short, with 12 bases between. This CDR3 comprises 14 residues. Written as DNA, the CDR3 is TGTGCCAGCAGTTACCAACTGGGAGGGGAAAAACTGTTTTTT. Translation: CASSYQLGGEKLFF.

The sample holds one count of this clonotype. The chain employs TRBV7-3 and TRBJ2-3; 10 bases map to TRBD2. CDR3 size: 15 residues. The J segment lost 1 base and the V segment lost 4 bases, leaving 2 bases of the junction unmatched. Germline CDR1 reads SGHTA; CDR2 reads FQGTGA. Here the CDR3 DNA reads TGTGCCAGCAGCTGGACTAGCGGACGCACAGATACGCAGTATTTT. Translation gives CASSWTSGRTDTQYF.

This CDR3 is CASSQGLAGLLSEEQYF. The CDR3, as DNA: TGCGCCAGCAGCCAGGGACTAGCGGGCCTGTTGAGTGAGGAGCAGTACTTC. The chain has TRBV4-1 and TRBJ2-7, with TRBD2 matching 12 bases. Germline loops: CDR1 MGHRA, CDR2 YSYEKL. Trimming took 3 bases from V and 7 from J; bases not matched to a gene: 13. This CDR3 is 17 amino acids long.

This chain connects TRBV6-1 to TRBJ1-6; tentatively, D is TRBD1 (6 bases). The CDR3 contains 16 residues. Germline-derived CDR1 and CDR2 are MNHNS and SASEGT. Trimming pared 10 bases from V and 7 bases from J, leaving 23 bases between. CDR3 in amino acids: CATSRGDGQRNSPLHF. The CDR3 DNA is TGTGCCACCTCAAGGGGGGACGGACAGCGCAATTCACCCCTCCACTTT.

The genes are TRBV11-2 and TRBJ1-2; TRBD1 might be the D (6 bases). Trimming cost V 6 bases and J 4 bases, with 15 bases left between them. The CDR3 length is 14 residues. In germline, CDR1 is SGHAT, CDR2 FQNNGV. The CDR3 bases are TGTGCCAGCAGGCCGTCAGGGGTTCTCTATGGCTACACCTTC. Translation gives CASRPSGVLYGYTF.

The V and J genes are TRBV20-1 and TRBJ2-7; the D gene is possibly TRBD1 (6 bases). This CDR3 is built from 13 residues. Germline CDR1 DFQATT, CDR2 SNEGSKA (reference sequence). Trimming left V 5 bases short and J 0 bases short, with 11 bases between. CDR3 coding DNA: TGCAGTGCTGCCCGGGGACACTCCTACGAGCAGTACTTC. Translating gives CSAARGHSYEQYF.

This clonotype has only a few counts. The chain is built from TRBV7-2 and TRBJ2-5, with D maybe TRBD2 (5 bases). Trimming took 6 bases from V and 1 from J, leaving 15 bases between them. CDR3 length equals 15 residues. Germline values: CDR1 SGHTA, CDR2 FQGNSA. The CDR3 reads CASSLLRGVQETQYF. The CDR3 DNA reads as TGTGCCAGCAGTCTCCTTCGGGGAGTCCAAGAGACCCAGTACTTC.

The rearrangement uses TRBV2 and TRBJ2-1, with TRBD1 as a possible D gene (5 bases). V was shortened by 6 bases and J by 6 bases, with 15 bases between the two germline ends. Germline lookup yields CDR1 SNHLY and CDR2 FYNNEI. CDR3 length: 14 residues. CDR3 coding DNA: TGTGCCAGCAGGGCCTCATTAGGGGCCAATGAGCAGTTCTTC. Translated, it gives CASRASLGANEQFF.

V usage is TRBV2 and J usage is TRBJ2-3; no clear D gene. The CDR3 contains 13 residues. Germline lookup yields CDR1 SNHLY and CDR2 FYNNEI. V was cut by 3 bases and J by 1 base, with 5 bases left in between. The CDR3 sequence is CASSETRTDTQYF. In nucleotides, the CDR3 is TGTGCCAGCAGTGAGACCCGCACAGATACGCAGTATTTT.